This T cell receptor beta chain appears in the sequencing data of a study of cytomegalovirus exposure and HLA in healthy donors. Study-wide findings and caveats: Researchers reported in a later analysis that common viral pathogens appeared linked to several top clusters. More clonal expansion characterized HLA-associated TCR beta chains than equally common others in a later analysis.

CDR1 and CDR2 from the germline V gene are SGHRS and YFSETQ. This CDR3 has 16 residues. V shed 4 bases and J shed 4 bases, with 21 bases lying between them. PCR employed 60 Vbeta and 13 Jbeta primers. The assay was immunoSEQ multiplex PCR, and TCRdb's table has in-frame clones only and misses some. The sample includes approximately 120,000 clones, 80% to 85% of them seen just once. As concerns this clone: What it binds is unknown.

The genes are TRBV5-1 and TRBJ2-7, with D tentatively TRBD2 (6 bases). This sequence originates from a woman aged 30 to 39 in good health and CMV-seronegative. Sequenced material: PBMCs. The CDR3 nucleotides are TGCGCCAGCAGCCTCTCGACCGGGACTCTCGAATACGAGCAGTACTTC. Amino acid sequence: CASSLSTGTLEYEQYF. Variable domain in full (rest from reference TRBV5-1 and TRBJ2-7): KAGVTQTPRYLIKTRGQQVTLSCSPISGHRSVSWYQQTPGQGLQFLFEYFSETQRNKGNFPGRFSGRQFSNSRSEMNVSTLELGDSALYLCASSLSTGTLEYEQYFGPGTRLTVT.